Following are 27 T cell receptor beta chains from one sample sequenced in a study of control samples from healthy donors and cancer patients. The protocol was immunoSEQ multiplex PCR, while the TCRdb copy is restricted to in-frame clones and leaves out a portion. The sample lists some 87,000 clones; 91% were seen once. Sequencing was carried out using blood. These receptors were taken from a man aged 25-45 years in good health.

The chain employs TRBV30 and TRBJ2-7; D perhaps matches TRBD2 (6 bases). Trimming cost V 0 bases and J 0 bases, with 21 bases left between them. CDR1 GTSNPN and CDR2 SVGIG come from the germline V gene (reference sequence). The CDR3 runs to 18 residues. CDR3 DNA sequence: TGTGCCTGGAGTGTTGTGGCAGGGCCCGACGGGAGCTCCTACGAGCAGTACTTC. As protein: CAWSVVAGPDGSSYEQYF.

The chain employs TRBV6-5 and TRBJ1-2; the D gene is possibly TRBD1 (5 bases). The CDR3 has 15 amino acids. The V end lost 0 bases, the J end lost 4 bases, and 12 bases lay between the germline ends. CDR1 is MNHEY and CDR2 is SVGAGI in the germline V gene. The CDR3 DNA reads as TGTGCCAGCAGTTACTCGTCCGGGGCCCTCTATGGCTACACCTTC. It specifies CASSYSSGALYGYTF.

The V call is TRBV2, the J call TRBJ1-1; D may be TRBD1 (6 bases). Germline V gives CDR1 SNHLY, CDR2 FYNNEI. The V end lost 1 base, the J end lost 10 bases, and 25 bases lay between the germline ends. The CDR3 runs to 17 residues. CDR3 in DNA: TGTGCCAGCAGTGAAGAAGAGAAGACAGGAGGCCGCAGGGGAGCTTTCTTT. Protein: CASSEEEKTGGRRGAFF.

The rearrangement joins TRBV6-1 to TRBJ1-3; the match to TRBD1 covers 11 bases. The CDR3 is 17 amino acids. J was trimmed by 0 bases and V by 1 base; bases with no gene match: 2. Germline values: CDR1 MNHNS, CDR2 SASEGT. Here the CDR3 reads CASSEGTGGVSGNTIYF. The CDR3 DNA is TGTGCCAGCAGTGAAGGGACAGGGGGCGTCTCTGGAAACACCATATATTTT.

This chain uses TRBV11-3 with TRBJ2-5; D not certain. This CDR3 has 13 residues. The V end was cut by 3 bases, the J end by 1 base, with 6 bases between. Germline values: CDR1 SGHNT, CDR2 YENEEA. The CDR3 here is CASSLSSQETQYF. CDR3 DNA sequence: TGTGCCAGCAGCTTGAGTTCCCAAGAGACCCAGTACTTC.

V is TRBV7-3 and J is TRBJ2-2; TRBD2 matches at 7 bases. With 2 bases clipped from V and 4 bases from J, the junction kept 1 base outside the gene matches. This CDR3 contains 14 residues. Germline values: CDR1 SGHTA, CDR2 FQGTGA. Here the CDR3 reads CASSLERGTGELFF. The CDR3 DNA reads as TGTGCCAGCAGCTTAGAGCGGGGCACCGGGGAGCTGTTTTTT.

This clone was observed a handful of times. The chain uses TRBV6-5 and TRBJ1-6; D call uncertain. V lost 2 bases and J 5 bases, leaving 7 bases between the germline ends. This CDR3 contains 14 residues. CDR1 is MNHEY and CDR2 is SVGAGI in the germline V gene. CDR3 coding DNA: TGTGCCAGCAGTTACATAGCTGATAATTCACCCCTCCACTTT. Protein sequence: CASSYIADNSPLHF.

The V gene is TRBV19, the J gene TRBJ2-2; 11 nucleotides match TRBD2. There are 16 residues in the CDR3. Germline loops: CDR1 LNHDA, CDR2 SQIVND (reference sequence). J gave up 0 bases and V 3 bases, and 0 bases lay outside the gene matches. The CDR3 loop reads CASSISGGANTGELFF. CDR3 DNA sequence: TGTGCCAGTAGTATTAGCGGGGGGGCGAACACCGGGGAGCTGTTTTTT.

The chain links TRBV7-6 to TRBJ1-1; TRBD1 matches 9 bases. Germline V gene lookup returns CDR1 SGHVS and CDR2 FNYEAQ. The CDR3 spans 16 residues. V trimming: 1 base; J trimming: 2 bases; junction bases outside the gene matches: 5. This chain's CDR3 is CASSLGGTGLNTEAFF. The CDR3 DNA is TGTGCCAGCAGCTTAGGAGGGACAGGGTTAAACACTGAAGCTTTCTTT.

This chain links TRBV2 with TRBJ2-5; 9 nucleotides agree with TRBD1. The germline V gene has CDR1 SNHLY and CDR2 FYNNEI. Trimming cost V 5 bases and J 1 base; bases outside gene matches: 5. The CDR3 is 15 residues long. DNA for the CDR3: TGTGCCAGCAGTCCGGACAGGGGAGGCCAAGAGACCCAGTACTTC. Its translation is CASSPDRGGQETQYF.

This chain links TRBV2 with TRBJ2-5; D may be TRBD1 (5 bases). There are 16 residues in the CDR3. Germline V lookup: CDR1 SNHLY, CDR2 FYNNEI. The V and J ends lost 5 bases and 4 bases respectively, with 20 bases between them. CDR3 in DNA: TGTGCCAGCAGTATACCTCAGGGATTCAACAGAGAGACCCAGTACTTC. This codes for CASSIPQGFNRETQYF.

V and J are TRBV19 and TRBJ2-2, with D possibly TRBD2 on 5 matching bases. The germline gives CDR1 LNHDA, CDR2 SQIVND (reference sequence). The CDR3 is 15 amino acids. The V end was cut by 2 bases, the J end by 6 bases, with 13 bases between. CDR3 residues: CASSILTRNPGELFF. The CDR3 DNA sequence: TGTGCCAGTAGTATACTTACTAGGAATCCCGGGGAGCTGTTTTTT.

The V and J genes are TRBV13 and TRBJ1-6; possibly TRBD1 for D (6 bases). Germline V gives CDR1 PRHDT, CDR2 FYEKMQ (reference sequence). This CDR3 spans 19 amino acids. The V and J ends lost 4 bases and 0 bases respectively, with 19 bases between them. The CDR3 sequence is CASSSVGGAVFSYNSPLHF. The CDR3 DNA follows: TGTGCCAGCAGCTCCGTGGGGGGCGCGGTCTTCTCCTATAATTCACCCCTCCACTTT.

V and J are TRBV9 and TRBJ1-2, with D perhaps matching TRBD1 (5 bases). V was trimmed by 4 bases and J by 7 bases, leaving 11 bases between them. The CDR3 is made up of 12 amino acids. Germline CDR1 SGDLS, CDR2 YYNGEE. The CDR3 protein is CASSSSGAGYTF. For the CDR3, the DNA is TGTGCCAGCAGCTCATCCGGGGCTGGCTACACCTTC.

V usage is TRBV19 and J usage is TRBJ1-2; D is undetermined. Between the trimmed V and J ends, which lost 0 bases and 3 bases, there was a span of 5 bases. Germline CDR1 LNHDA, CDR2 SQIVND (reference sequence). The CDR3 runs 13 residues. CDR3 sequence (DNA): TGTGCCAGTAGTATAGATCGGGACTATGGCTACACCTTC. Its translation is CASSIDRDYGYTF.

V gene TRBV28 combines with J gene TRBJ1-3, with D perhaps matching TRBD1 (6 bases). V shed 4 bases and J shed 0 bases, with 16 bases lying between them. CDR1 is MDHEN and CDR2 is SYDVKM in the germline V gene. The CDR3 extends over 17 amino acids. As DNA, the CDR3 is TGTGCCAGCAGTTCCCGACTCGGACAGAGCTCTGGAAACACCATATATTTT. Translated: CASSSRLGQSSGNTIYF.

The chain links TRBV5-4 to TRBJ2-3, with D unresolved. V lost 3 bases and J 1 base, leaving 12 bases between the germline ends. Germline V gives CDR1 SGHNT, CDR2 YYREEE (reference sequence). The CDR3 runs to 15 residues. CDR3 nucleotide sequence: TGTGCCAGCAGCTCACTCCAGGAGCGCACAGATACGCAGTATTTT. This sequence encodes CASSSLQERTDTQYF.

This chain links TRBV19 with TRBJ2-1; 7 nucleotides match TRBD1. The CDR3 loop spans 15 amino acids. Germline V CDR1 and CDR2: LNHDA, SQIVND (reference sequence). Unmatched junction bases numbered 9, after V lost 5 bases and J lost 5 bases. The CDR3 nucleotides are TGTGCCAGTAGTCTCGGGACAGTACCAAACAATGAGCAGTTCTTC. Its protein product is CASSLGTVPNNEQFF.

This chain uses TRBV28 with TRBJ1-3; D is possibly TRBD1 (5 bases). The CDR3 totals 16 residues. Germline V gene sequence: CDR1 MDHEN, CDR2 SYDVKM. Trimming pared 4 bases from V and 4 bases from J, leaving 17 bases between. This CDR3 reads CASSSPGSVSGNTIYF. The CDR3 DNA reads TGTGCCAGCAGTTCGCCAGGGTCCGTCTCGGGAAACACCATATATTTT.

The genes are TRBV3-1 (or the pseudogene TRBV3-2) and TRBJ2-5, with 10 bases that match TRBD1. Germline V CDR1 and CDR2: LGHDT, YNNKEL (reference sequence). With V trimmed by 1 base and J by 6 bases, 11 bases remained unmatched. This CDR3 has 17 residues. CDR3 protein: CASSQGLLGQGRKTQYF. CDR3 nucleotide sequence: TGTGCCAGCAGCCAAGGTCTCCTGGGACAGGGGAGGAAGACCCAGTACTTC.

The V and J genes are TRBV30 and TRBJ2-7; maybe TRBD2 (6 bases). CDR3 length: 13 residues. V lost 2 bases and J lost 2, with 10 bases in between. Germline V gives CDR1 GTSNPN, CDR2 SVGIG (reference sequence). DNA for the CDR3: TGTGCCTGGAGTAGTCGGGGGACCTACGAGCAGTACTTC. As protein: CAWSSRGTYEQYF.

The chain employs TRBV30 and TRBJ1-2; D is unresolved. The V and J ends lost 1 base and 6 bases respectively, with 9 bases between them. Germline-derived CDR1 and CDR2 are GTSNPN and SVGIG (reference sequence). The CDR3 loop spans 12 amino acids. CDR3 loop: CAWSERVHGYTF. CDR3 in DNA: TGTGCCTGGAGTGAGCGGGTCCATGGCTACACCTTC.

The chain recombines TRBV18 with TRBJ1-5; a weak D match, TRBD1 (5 bases). There are 15 residues in the CDR3. The germline V gene encodes CDR1 KGHSH and CDR2 LQKENI. Trimming pared 3 bases from V and 5 bases from J, leaving 14 bases between. CDR3 sequence: CASSPQRGGDQPQHF. DNA of the CDR3: TGTGCCAGCTCACCCCAACGGGGGGGTGATCAGCCCCAGCATTTT.

The rearrangement joins TRBV18 to TRBJ2-7, with D perhaps matching TRBD1 or TRBD2 (5 bases each). The CDR3 runs to 14 residues. From germline, CDR1 is KGHSH and CDR2 LQKENI. Trimming removed 5 bases at V and 3 bases at J, with 14 bases between. The CDR3 is CASSVPGRNYEQYF. The DNA of the CDR3 is TGTGCCAGCTCAGTACCGGGACGGAACTACGAGCAGTACTTC.

This clone came up a few times. The J gene is TRBJ1-5, the V gene TRBV7-3; D is unresolved. CDR1 SGHTA and CDR2 FQGTGA come from the germline V gene. V lost 1 base, J lost 2 bases, and 15 bases lay in between. The CDR3 covers 17 residues. In nucleotides, the CDR3 is TGTGCCAGCAGCTTAAACGGCAGGACCTGGGGCAATCAGCCCCAGCATTTT. Residues: CASSLNGRTWGNQPQHF.

In nucleotides, the CDR3 is TGTGCCAGCAGGGGACCGGGGACAGGGAAAGGAGAAAAACTGTTTTTT. Its protein is CASRGPGTGKGEKLFF. This sequence joins TRBV28 and TRBJ1-4; the match to TRBD1 covers 9 bases. Germline CDR1 reads MDHEN; CDR2 reads SYDVKM. The CDR3 is 16 amino acids. V dropped 6 bases and J dropped 8; count of bases not matched to a gene: 13.

The chain couples TRBV11-2 to TRBJ2-3; TRBD1 agrees at 8 bases. Trimming took 5 bases from V and 6 from J; bases not matched to a gene: 10. The CDR3 length is 15 residues. CDR1 and CDR2 (germline): SGHAT, FQNNGV. CDR3 sequence reads: CASSEDLTGVDTQYF. In DNA form, the CDR3 reads TGTGCCAGCAGCGAAGACCTGACAGGGGTCGATACGCAGTATTTT.